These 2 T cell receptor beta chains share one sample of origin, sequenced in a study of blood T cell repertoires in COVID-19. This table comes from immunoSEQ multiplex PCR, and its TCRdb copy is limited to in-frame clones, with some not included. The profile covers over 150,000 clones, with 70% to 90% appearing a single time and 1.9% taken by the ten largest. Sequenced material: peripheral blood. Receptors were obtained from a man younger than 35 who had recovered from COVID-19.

The CDR3 nucleotides read TGTGCCAGCAGCCAAGATCAGGCAGGGCTGACCTACGAGCAGTACTTC. Translated, it gives CASSQDQAGLTYEQYF. The gene calls are TRBV3-1 (or the pseudogene TRBV3-2) and TRBJ2-7; D is perhaps TRBD1 (5 bases). CDR3 length equals 16 residues. Trimming took off 0 bases at V and 2 bases at J, with 14 bases between the two ends. From germline, CDR1 is LGHDT and CDR2 YNNKEL (reference sequence).

CDR3: CASSDAAWSLSYEQYF. Written as DNA, the CDR3 is TGTGCCAGCAGTGACGCAGCGTGGTCCCTCTCCTACGAGCAGTACTTC. The J gene is TRBJ2-7, the V gene TRBV6-1, with no clear D. V lost 3 bases to trimming and J lost 0 bases, with 15 bases between them. CDR1 is MNHNS and CDR2 is SASEGT in the germline V gene. The CDR3 spans 16 residues.